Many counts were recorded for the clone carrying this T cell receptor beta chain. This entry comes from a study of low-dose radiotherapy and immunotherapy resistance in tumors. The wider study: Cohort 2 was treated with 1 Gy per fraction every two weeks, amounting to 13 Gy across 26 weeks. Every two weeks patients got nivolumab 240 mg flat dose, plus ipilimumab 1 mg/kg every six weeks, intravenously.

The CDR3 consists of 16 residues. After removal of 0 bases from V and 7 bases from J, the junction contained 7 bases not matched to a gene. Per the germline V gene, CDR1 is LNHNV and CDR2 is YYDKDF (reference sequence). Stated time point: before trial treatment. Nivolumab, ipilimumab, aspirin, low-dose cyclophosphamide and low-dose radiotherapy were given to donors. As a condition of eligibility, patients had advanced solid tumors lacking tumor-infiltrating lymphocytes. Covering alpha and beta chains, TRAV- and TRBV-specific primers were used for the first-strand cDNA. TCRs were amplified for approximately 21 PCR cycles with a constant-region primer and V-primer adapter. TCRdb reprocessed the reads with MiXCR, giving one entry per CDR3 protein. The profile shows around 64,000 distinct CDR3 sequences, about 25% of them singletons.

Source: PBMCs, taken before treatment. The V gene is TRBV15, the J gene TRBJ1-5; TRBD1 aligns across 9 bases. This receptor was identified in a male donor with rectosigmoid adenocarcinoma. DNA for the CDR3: TGTGCCACCAGCAGAGAATTGGGACAGGGAGGGCAGCCCCAGCATTTT. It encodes CATSRELGQGGQPQHF.